One sample yielded the 14 T cell receptor beta chains listed below, sequenced in a study of blood T cell repertoires in COVID-19 (dated by TCRdb to 2020 to 2021). Preparation of the library involved the immunoSEQ multiplex PCR assay. In TCRdb, the immuneACCESS table is reduced to in-frame sequences with V and J assigned. These tables do not hold every clone; where another copy was compared, an unresolved V gene accounts for under half, and the others remain unexplained. Counted in this sample were about 6,000 clones; around nine tenths of them appeared once. The ten largest clones add up to about 7% of the sample. Sequencing was performed on peripheral blood. These receptors all come from a human donor in a cohort sampled during active COVID-19.

This chain connects TRBV5-1 to TRBJ2-7; TRBD1 matches at 9 bases. V lost 4 bases to trimming and J lost 7 bases; unmatched junction nucleotides: 12. The CDR3 covers 15 residues. Germline loops: CDR1 SGHRS, CDR2 YFSETQ. Here the CDR3 DNA reads TGCGCCAGCAGCCTTACCGGGACAGGGCTGGGAGAGCAGTACTTC. The encoded protein is CASSLTGTGLGEQYF.

The genes are TRBV7-8 and TRBJ1-4; D may be TRBD1 (6 bases). In germline, CDR1 is SGHVS, CDR2 FQNEAQ. This CDR3 region has 15 residues. Trimming shortened V by 1 base and J by 8 bases, and 14 bases separated the two germline ends. In DNA, the CDR3 is TGTGCCAGCAGCTTAGAATGGGGACAAAGAGAAAAACTGTTTTTT. Its protein is CASSLEWGQREKLFF. The whole variable domain, remainder taken from reference TRBV7-8 and TRBJ1-4, is GAGVSQSPRYKVAKRGQDVALRCDPISGHVSLFWYQQALGQGPEFLTYFQNEAQLDKSGLPSDRFFAERPEGSVSTLKIQRTQQEDSAVYLCASSLEWGQREKLFFGSGTQLSVL.

The CDR3, as DNA: TGTGCCAGCGTAGGGGTCAACACCGGGGAGCTGTTTTTT. It is translated as CASVGVNTGELFF. The chain carries TRBV2 and TRBJ2-2, with a possible D match to TRBD1 (5 bases). The CDR3 covers 13 residues. Trimming shortened V by 8 bases and J by 2 bases, and 9 bases separated the two germline ends. Per germline, CDR1 SNHLY and CDR2 FYNNEI.

V usage is TRBV24-1 and J usage is TRBJ2-2, with D maybe TRBD2 (6 bases). Trimming took off 1 base at V and 1 base at J, with 9 bases between the two ends. The CDR3 extends over 16 amino acids. CDR1 KGHDR and CDR2 SFDVKD come from the germline V gene. The CDR3 nucleotides read TGTGCCACCAGTGATTTAGGCGGGATGAACACCGGGGAGCTGTTTTTT. Translating gives CATSDLGGMNTGELFF.

The genes are TRBV5-6 and TRBJ1-2, with 7 bases matching TRBD1. This CDR3 has 14 amino acids. Germline V gene lookup returns CDR1 SGHDT and CDR2 YYEEEE. V shed 0 bases and J 5 bases; nucleotides not matched to a gene: 4. The CDR3 is CASSLVGGRYGYTF. The CDR3 DNA follows: TGTGCCAGCAGCTTGGTAGGGGGCAGGTATGGCTACACCTTC.

The genes are TRBV27 and TRBJ2-3, with D uncertain. Trimming left V 5 bases short and J 2 bases short, with 17 bases between. This CDR3 is 16 amino acids long. Germline V gene lookup returns CDR1 MNHEY and CDR2 SMNVEV (reference sequence). CDR3 sequence reads: CASSPRVTSFTDTQYF. Written as DNA, the CDR3 is TGTGCCAGCAGTCCCCGGGTCACGTCCTTCACAGATACGCAGTATTTT.

The chain is built from TRBV25-1 and TRBJ1-1; D gene ambiguous. CDR3 length: 16 amino acids. Germline V gene data show CDR1 as MGHDK and CDR2 as SYGVNS. Trimming shortened V by 6 bases and J by 4 bases, and 21 bases separated the two germline ends. The CDR3 bases are TGTGCCAGCAGACCCACCGGGTCGAGCGCCCGCACTGAAGCTTTCTTT. Translated, it gives CASRPTGSSARTEAFF.

The gene calls are TRBV4-3 and TRBJ1-5; the D gene is possibly TRBD1 (5 bases). Germline CDR1 is LGHNA and CDR2 is YSLEER. The CDR3 runs to 18 residues. Trimming took off 0 bases at V and 0 bases at J, with 15 bases between the two ends. CDR3 protein: CASSQDFQGGDSNQPQHF. In DNA form, the CDR3 reads TGCGCCAGCAGCCAAGATTTTCAGGGTGGAGATAGCAATCAGCCCCAGCATTTT.

This chain links TRBV7-9 with TRBJ2-7; TRBD1 matches at 10 bases. CDR1 and CDR2 (germline): SEHNR, FQNEAQ (reference sequence). With 7 bases clipped from V and 3 bases from J, the junction kept 6 bases outside the gene matches. This CDR3 has 14 residues. CDR3 amino acids: CASTQGTGDYEQYF. As DNA, the CDR3 is TGTGCCAGCACCCAAGGGACAGGGGACTACGAGCAGTACTTC.

The chain combines TRBV14 with TRBJ2-1; D is uncertain. Trimming cost V 0 bases and J 4 bases, with 13 bases left between them. This CDR3 has 16 amino acids. Germline CDR1 is SGHDN and CDR2 is FVKESK. The DNA for the CDR3 is TGTGCCAGCAGCCAAGATAGCCGGCCTTTATACAATGAGCAGTTCTTC. Protein: CASSQDSRPLYNEQFF. Combining the CDR3 with reference TRBV14 and TRBJ2-1 gives the whole variable domain EAGVTQFPSHSVIEKGQTVTLRCDPISGHDNLYWYRRVMGKEIKFLLHFVKESKQDESGMPNNRFLAERTGGTYSTLKVQPAELEDSGVYFCASSQDSRPLYNEQFFGPGTRLTVL.

This chain uses TRBV30 with TRBJ1-1; TRBD1 might be the D (5 bases). Germline-derived CDR1 and CDR2 are GTSNPN and SVGIG (reference sequence). The length of the CDR3 is 14 residues. Trimming shortened V by 4 bases and J by 4 bases, and 16 bases separated the two germline ends. The CDR3 protein is CAWTSQGRSTEAFF. The CDR3 DNA is TGTGCCTGGACCTCCCAGGGCCGGAGCACTGAAGCTTTCTTT.

This chain connects TRBV27 to TRBJ2-5; 10 bases are shared with TRBD2. Germline loops: CDR1 MNHEY, CDR2 SMNVEV (reference sequence). Trimming took 5 bases from V and 2 from J; bases not matched to a gene: 5. The CDR3 extends over 15 amino acids. CDR3 region: CASSPTSGHQETQYF. The DNA of the CDR3 is TGTGCCAGCAGTCCGACTAGCGGGCATCAAGAGACCCAGTACTTC.

The rearrangement links TRBV28 to TRBJ1-4, with D maybe TRBD1 (5 bases). Germline-derived CDR1 and CDR2 are MDHEN and SYDVKM. The CDR3 sequence is 15 residues long. V was clipped by 3 bases and J by 7 bases, with 15 bases between them. This chain's CDR3 is CASSFWGREGEKLFF. The CDR3 coding sequence is TGTGCCAGCAGTTTTTGGGGCAGGGAAGGTGAAAAACTGTTTTTT.

V gene TRBV4-3 combines with J gene TRBJ1-2; TRBD1 matches at 7 bases. The CDR3 has 15 amino acids. The J segment lost 3 bases and the V segment lost 0 bases, leaving 4 bases of the junction unmatched. Germline assignment: CDR1 LGHNA and CDR2 YSLEER. Written as DNA, the CDR3 is TGCGCCAGCAGCCAAGATACAGGGGACGACTATGGCTACACCTTC. This gives the protein CASSQDTGDDYGYTF.